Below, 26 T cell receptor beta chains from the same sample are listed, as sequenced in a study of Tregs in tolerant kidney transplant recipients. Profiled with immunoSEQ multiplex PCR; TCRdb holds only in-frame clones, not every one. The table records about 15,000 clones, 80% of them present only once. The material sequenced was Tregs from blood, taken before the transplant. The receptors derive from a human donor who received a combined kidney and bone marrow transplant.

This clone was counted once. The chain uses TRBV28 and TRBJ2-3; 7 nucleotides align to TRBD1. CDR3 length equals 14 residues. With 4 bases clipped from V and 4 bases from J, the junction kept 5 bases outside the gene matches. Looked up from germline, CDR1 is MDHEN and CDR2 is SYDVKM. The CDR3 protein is CASSSRGLADTQYF. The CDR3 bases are TGTGCCAGCAGTTCTAGGGGGCTCGCAGATACGCAGTATTTT.

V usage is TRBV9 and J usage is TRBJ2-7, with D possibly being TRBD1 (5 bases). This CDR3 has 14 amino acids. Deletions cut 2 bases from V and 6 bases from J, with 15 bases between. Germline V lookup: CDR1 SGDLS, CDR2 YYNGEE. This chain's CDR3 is CASSVGGAPLEQYF. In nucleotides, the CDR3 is TGTGCCAGCAGCGTGGGTGGGGCCCCCCTCGAGCAGTACTTC. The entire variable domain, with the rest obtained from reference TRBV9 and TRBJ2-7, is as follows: DSGVTQTPKHLITATGQRVTLRCSPRSGDLSVYWYQQSLDQGLQFLIQYYNGEERAKGNILERFSAQQFPDLHSELNLSSLELGDSALYFCASSVGGAPLEQYFGPGTRLTVT.

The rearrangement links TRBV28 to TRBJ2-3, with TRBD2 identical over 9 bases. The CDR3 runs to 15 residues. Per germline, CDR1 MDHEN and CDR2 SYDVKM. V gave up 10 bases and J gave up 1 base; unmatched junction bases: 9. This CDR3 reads CATGPTSGRTDTQYF. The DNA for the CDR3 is TGTGCCACCGGGCCAACTAGCGGGCGCACAGATACGCAGTATTTT.

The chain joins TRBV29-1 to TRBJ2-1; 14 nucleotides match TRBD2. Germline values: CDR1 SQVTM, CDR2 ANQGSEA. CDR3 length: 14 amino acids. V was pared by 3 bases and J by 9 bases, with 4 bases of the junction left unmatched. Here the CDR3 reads CSVEGLAGVVEQFF. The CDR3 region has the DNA TGCAGCGTTGAGGGACTAGCGGGAGTTGTTGAGCAGTTCTTC.

CDR3 protein: CASRNSGDRETQYF. The CDR3, as DNA: TGTGCCAGCAGAAACTCGGGGGACAGAGAGACCCAGTACTTC. The V and J genes are TRBV6-6 and TRBJ2-5; possibly TRBD1 for D (7 bases). The CDR3 covers 14 residues. CDR1 is MNHNY and CDR2 is SVGAGI in the germline V gene (reference sequence). The ends were cut back, 6 bases at V and 4 bases at J, with 15 bases in the middle.

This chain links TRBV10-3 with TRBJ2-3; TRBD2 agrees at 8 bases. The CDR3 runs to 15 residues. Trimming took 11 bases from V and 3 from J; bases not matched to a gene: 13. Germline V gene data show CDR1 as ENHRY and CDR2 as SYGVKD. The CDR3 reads CASTVIAGKTDTQYF. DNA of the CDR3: TGTGCCTCGACCGTGATAGCGGGAAAGACAGATACGCAGTATTTT.

DNA for the CDR3: TGCGCCAGCAGCGCGGGACTCGTGGCCTATGGCTACACCTTC. This sequence encodes CASSAGLVAYGYTF. This chain joins TRBV5-1 and TRBJ1-2, with TRBD1 as a possible D gene (5 bases). The ends were cut back, 4 bases at V and 4 bases at J, with 14 bases in the middle. CDR1 and CDR2 from the germline V gene are SGHRS and YFSETQ. The CDR3 is made up of 14 amino acids.

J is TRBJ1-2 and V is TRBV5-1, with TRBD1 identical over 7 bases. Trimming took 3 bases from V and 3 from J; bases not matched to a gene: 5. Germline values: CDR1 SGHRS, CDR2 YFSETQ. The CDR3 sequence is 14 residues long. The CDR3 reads CASSSSRGDYGYTF. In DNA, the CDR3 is TGCGCCAGCAGCTCTTCCAGGGGGGACTATGGCTACACCTTC.

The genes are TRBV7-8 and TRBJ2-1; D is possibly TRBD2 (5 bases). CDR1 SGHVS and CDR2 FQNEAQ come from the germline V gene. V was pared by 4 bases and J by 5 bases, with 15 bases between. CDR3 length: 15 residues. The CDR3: CASSYLGSGHNEQFF. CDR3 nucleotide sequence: TGTGCCAGCAGCTATCTCGGAAGCGGCCACAATGAGCAGTTCTTC. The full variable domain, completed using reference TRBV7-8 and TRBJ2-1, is GAGVSQSPRYKVAKRGQDVALRCDPISGHVSLFWYQQALGQGPEFLTYFQNEAQLDKSGLPSDRFFAERPEGSVSTLKIQRTQQEDSAVYLCASSYLGSGHNEQFFGPGTRLTVL.

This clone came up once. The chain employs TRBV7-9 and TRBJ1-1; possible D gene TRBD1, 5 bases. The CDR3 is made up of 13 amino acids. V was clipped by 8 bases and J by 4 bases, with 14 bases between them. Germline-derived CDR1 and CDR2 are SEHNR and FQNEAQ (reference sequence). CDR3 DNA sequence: TGTGCCAGCCGCTACCCGCAGGGCACTGAAGCTTTCTTT. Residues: CASRYPQGTEAFF.

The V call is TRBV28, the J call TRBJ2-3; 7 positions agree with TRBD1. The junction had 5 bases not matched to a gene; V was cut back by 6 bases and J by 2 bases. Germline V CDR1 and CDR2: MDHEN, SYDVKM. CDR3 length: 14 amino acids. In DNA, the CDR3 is TGTGCCAGCAGCCGGGACAGCTACACAGATACGCAGTATTTT. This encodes CASSRDSYTDTQYF. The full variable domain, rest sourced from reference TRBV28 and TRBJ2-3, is DVKVTQSSRYLVKRTGEKVFLECVQDMDHENMFWYRQDPGLGLRLIYFSYDVKMKEKGDIPEGYSVSREKKERFSLILESASTNQTSMYLCASSRDSYTDTQYFGPGTRLTVL.

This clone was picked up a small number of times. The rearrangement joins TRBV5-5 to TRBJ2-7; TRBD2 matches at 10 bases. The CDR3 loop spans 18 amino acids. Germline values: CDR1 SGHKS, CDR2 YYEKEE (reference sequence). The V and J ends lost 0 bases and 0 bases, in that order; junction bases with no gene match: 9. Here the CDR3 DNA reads TGTGCCAGCAGCTTGGTAGCGGGGGGCTTCCTCGGCTCCTACGAGCAGTACTTC. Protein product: CASSLVAGGFLGSYEQYF. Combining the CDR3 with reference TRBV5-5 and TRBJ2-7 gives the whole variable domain DAGVTQSPTHLIKTRGQQVTLRCSPISGHKSVSWYQQVLGQGPQFIFQYYEKEERGRGNFPDRFSARQFPNYSSELNVNALLLGDSALYLCASSLVAGGFLGSYEQYFGPGTRLTVT.

DNA of the CDR3: TGTGCCAGCAGCTTACGTTCCTCGGGGTCCTACAATGAGCAGTTCTTC. Protein: CASSLRSSGSYNEQFF. V and J are TRBV7-9 and TRBJ2-1, with D perhaps matching TRBD2 (5 bases). The CDR3 totals 16 residues. Trimming shortened V by 2 bases and J by 1 base, and 12 bases separated the two germline ends. The germline V gene has CDR1 SEHNR and CDR2 FQNEAQ (reference sequence).

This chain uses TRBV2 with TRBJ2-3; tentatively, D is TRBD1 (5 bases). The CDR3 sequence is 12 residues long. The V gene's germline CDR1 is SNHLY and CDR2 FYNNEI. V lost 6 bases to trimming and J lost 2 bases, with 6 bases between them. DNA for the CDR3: TGTGCCAGCAGGGACAACACAGATACGCAGTATTTT. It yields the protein CASRDNTDTQYF. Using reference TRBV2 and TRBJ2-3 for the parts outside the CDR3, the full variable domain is EPEVTQTPSHQVTQMGQEVILRCVPISNHLYFYWYRQILGQKVEFLVSFYNNEISEKSEIFDDQFSVERPDGSNFTLKIRSTKLEDSAMYFCASRDNTDTQYFGPGTRLTVL.

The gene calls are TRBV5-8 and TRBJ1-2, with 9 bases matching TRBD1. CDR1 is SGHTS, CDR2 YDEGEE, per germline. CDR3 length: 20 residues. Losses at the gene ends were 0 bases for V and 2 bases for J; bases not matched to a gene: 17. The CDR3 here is CASSLAEQTGGRWDNYGYTF. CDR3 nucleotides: TGTGCCAGCAGCTTGGCCGAGCAAACAGGGGGCCGATGGGACAACTATGGCTACACCTTC.

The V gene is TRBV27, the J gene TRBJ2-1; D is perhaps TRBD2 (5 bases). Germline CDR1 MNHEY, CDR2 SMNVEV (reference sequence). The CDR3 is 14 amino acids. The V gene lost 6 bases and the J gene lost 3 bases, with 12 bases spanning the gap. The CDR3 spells CASRPPRVYNEQFF. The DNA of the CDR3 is TGTGCCAGCAGACCCCCGCGGGTCTACAATGAGCAGTTCTTC.

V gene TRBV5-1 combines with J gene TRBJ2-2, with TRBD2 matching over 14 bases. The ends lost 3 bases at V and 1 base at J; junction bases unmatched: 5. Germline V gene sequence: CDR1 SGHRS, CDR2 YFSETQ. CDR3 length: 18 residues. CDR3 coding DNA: TGCGCCAGCAGCTACAGGGGACTAGCGGGAGTGAACACCGGGGAGCTGTTTTTT. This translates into CASSYRGLAGVNTGELFF.

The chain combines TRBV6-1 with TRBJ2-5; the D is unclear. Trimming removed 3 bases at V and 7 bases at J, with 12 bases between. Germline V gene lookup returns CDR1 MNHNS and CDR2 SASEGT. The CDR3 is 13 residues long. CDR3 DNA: TGTGCCAGCAGTGAGACTCAAGTAGGGACCCAGTACTTC. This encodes CASSETQVGTQYF.

The CDR3 nucleotides read TGTGCCAGCAGTTTCCAGGGGGCTAGCACAGATACGCAGTATTTT. This gives the protein CASSFQGASTDTQYF. J is TRBJ2-3 and V is TRBV2; 8 bases agree with TRBD1. CDR3 length: 15 residues. CDR1 is SNHLY and CDR2 is FYNNEI in the germline V gene. V was clipped by 5 bases and J by 0 bases; unmatched bases: 4.

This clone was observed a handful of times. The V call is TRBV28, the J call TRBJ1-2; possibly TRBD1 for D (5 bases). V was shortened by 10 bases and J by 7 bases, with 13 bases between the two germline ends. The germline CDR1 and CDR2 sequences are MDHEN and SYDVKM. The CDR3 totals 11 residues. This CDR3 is CAIVGGGGYTF. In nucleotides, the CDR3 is TGTGCCATTGTCGGGGGAGGTGGCTACACCTTC.

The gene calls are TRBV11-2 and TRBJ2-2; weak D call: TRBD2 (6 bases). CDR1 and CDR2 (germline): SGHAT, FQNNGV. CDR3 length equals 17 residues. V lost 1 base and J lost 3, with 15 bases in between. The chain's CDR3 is CASSLVGGRGYTGELFF. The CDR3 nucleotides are TGTGCCAGCAGCTTAGTAGGCGGTCGGGGGTACACCGGGGAGCTGTTTTTT.

The CDR3 region has the DNA TGTGCCAGCAGTAGTCAGGCTGGTCCCCAGCATTTT. It translates to CASSSQAGPQHF. The V call is TRBV2, the J call TRBJ1-5, with D unclear. Germline V CDR1 and CDR2: SNHLY, FYNNEI. Trimming left V 5 bases short and J 10 bases short, with 12 bases between. The CDR3 has 12 residues.

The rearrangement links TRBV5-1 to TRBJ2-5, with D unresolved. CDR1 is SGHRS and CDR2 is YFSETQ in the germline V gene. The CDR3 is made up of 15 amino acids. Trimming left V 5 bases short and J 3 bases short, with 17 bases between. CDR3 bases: TGCGCCAGCAGGCTTCCGCCCGGGTCCGAAGAGACCCAGTACTTC. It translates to CASRLPPGSEETQYF.

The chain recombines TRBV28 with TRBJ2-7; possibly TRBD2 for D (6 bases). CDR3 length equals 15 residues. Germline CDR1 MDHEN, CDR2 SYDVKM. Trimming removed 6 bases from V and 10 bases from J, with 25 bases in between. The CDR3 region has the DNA TGTGCCAGCAGCCCCGGGGGAAGAAGTCCGTTTCTACAGTACTTC. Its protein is CASSPGGRSPFLQYF.

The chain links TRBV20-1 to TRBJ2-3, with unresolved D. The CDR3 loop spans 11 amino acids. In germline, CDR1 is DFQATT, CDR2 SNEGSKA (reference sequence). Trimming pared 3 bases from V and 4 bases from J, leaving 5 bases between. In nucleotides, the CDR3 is TGCAGTGCTAGGGCATCAGATACGCAGTATTTT. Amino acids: CSARASDTQYF.

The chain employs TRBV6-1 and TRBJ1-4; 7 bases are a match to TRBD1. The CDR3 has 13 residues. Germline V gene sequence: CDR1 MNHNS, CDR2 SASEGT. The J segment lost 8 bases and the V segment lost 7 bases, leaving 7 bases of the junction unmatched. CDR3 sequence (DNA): TGTGCCAGCAAACAGGGGCCGGTCGAAAAACTGTTTTTT. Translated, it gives CASKQGPVEKLFF.